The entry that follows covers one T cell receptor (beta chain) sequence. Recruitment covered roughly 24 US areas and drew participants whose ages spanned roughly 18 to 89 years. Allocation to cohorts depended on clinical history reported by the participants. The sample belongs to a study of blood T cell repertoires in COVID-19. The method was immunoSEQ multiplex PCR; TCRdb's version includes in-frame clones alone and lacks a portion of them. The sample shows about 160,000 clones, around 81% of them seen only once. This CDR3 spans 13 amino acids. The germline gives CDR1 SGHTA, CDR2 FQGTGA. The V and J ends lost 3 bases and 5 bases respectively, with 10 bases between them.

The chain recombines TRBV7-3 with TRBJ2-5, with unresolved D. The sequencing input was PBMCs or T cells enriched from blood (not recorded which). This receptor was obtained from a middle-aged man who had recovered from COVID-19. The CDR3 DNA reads TGTGCCAGCAGCTTGAGGAGAGAGGAGACCCAGTACTTC. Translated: CASSLRREETQYF.